Sequencing of this T cell receptor beta chain was carried out in a study of blood T cell repertoires in COVID-19. Study at large: Whether acute or convalescent, the COVID-19 samples came from the United States, Italy and Spain. T cells, B-cell-depleted T cells, or PBMCs supplied cDNA or gDNA.

In the authors' workflow: Amplification of reference gene primers was used by the study to estimate nucleated cell counts. TCRdb keeps only in-frame clones here, not all; method: immunoSEQ multiplex PCR. Clone size and the V and J calls come from that table; the DNA yielded D and trimming. The table includes 130,000 to 150,000 clones, 70% to 90% detected once. The germline V and J ends were trimmed by 6 bases and 6 bases, with 18 bases remaining between them. The CDR3 is 15 residues long. Per the germline V gene, CDR1 is MDHEN and CDR2 is SYDVKM. The sequence was collected from a human donor with acute or convalescent COVID-19. The donor label of this sample is uncertain. The chain uses TRBV28 and TRBJ1-5; D is ambiguous. The material sequenced was peripheral blood. The CDR3 DNA sequence: TGTGCCAGCAGCCTGAGTACGGGTTCGGGTCAGCCCCAGCATTTT. Translation gives CASSLSTGSGQPQHF.